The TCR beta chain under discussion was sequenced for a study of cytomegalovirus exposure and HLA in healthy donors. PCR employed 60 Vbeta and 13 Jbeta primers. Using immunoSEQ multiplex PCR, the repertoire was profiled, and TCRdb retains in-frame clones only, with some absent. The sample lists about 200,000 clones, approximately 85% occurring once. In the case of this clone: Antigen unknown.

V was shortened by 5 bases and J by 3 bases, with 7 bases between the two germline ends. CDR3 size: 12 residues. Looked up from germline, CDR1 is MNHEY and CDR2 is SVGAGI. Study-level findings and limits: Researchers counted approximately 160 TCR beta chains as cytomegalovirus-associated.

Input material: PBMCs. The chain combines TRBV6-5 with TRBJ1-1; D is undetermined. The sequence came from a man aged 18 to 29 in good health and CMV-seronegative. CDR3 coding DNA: TGTGCCAGCAGTAGTCCGGACACTGAAGCTTTCTTT. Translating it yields CASSSPDTEAFF.